These 3 T cell receptor beta chains originate from one sample sequenced in a study of blood T cell repertoires in COVID-19. TCRdb's copy holds only in-frame clones and misses some; the assay was immunoSEQ multiplex PCR. The sample records hundreds of thousands of clones, 86% being singletons. Specimen: peripheral blood. These receptors originate from a woman aged 25 to 39 with active or convalescent COVID-19.

The chain combines TRBV7-9 with TRBJ1-3; 7 bases line up with TRBD1. The CDR3 length is 15 residues. V was pared by 6 bases and J by 0 bases, with 5 bases of the junction left unmatched. CDR1 is SEHNR and CDR2 is FQNEAQ in the germline V gene (reference sequence). This CDR3 is CASSSTGLSGNTIYF. Here the CDR3 DNA reads TGTGCCAGCAGTTCGACAGGGCTCTCTGGAAACACCATATATTTT.

This rearrangement joins TRBV7-2 to TRBJ2-7; 7 nucleotides line up with TRBD1. Germline V gene sequence: CDR1 SGHTA, CDR2 FQGNSA. Trimming cost V 5 bases and J 1 base; bases outside gene matches: 8. The CDR3 is 15 residues long. CDR3 DNA: TGTGCCAGCAGCCCGGACAGGAGCCGATCCTACGAGCAGTACTTC. It is translated as CASSPDRSRSYEQYF.

Notes on this clone: An end of the junction does not agree with germline; a read error may underlie this. The genes are TRBV11-3 and TRBJ1-2; the D gene is possibly TRBD1 (6 bases). Germline CDR1 SGHNT, CDR2 YENEEA. The CDR3 is 13 amino acids. CDR3 sequence (DNA): TGTGCCAGCAGCCCCGGGGGGGCAATGCCGCTGGTCTTC. As protein: CASSPGGAMPLVF.